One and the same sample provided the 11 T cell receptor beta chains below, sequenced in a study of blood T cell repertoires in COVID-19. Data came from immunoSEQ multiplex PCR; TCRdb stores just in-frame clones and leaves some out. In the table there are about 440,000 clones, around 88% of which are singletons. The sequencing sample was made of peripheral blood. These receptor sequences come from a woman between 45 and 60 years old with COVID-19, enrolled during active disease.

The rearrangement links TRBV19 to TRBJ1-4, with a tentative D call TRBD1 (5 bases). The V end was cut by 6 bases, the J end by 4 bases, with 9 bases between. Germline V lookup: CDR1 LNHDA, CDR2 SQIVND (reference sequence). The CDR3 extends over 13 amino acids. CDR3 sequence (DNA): TGTGCCAGTAGACAGGCCCATAATGAAAAACTGTTTTTT. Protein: CASRQAHNEKLFF.

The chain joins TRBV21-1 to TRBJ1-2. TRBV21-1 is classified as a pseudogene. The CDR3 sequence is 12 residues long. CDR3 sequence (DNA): TGTGCCAGCAGCAAAAAGAGGGATGGCTACACCTTC. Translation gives CASSKKRDGYTF.

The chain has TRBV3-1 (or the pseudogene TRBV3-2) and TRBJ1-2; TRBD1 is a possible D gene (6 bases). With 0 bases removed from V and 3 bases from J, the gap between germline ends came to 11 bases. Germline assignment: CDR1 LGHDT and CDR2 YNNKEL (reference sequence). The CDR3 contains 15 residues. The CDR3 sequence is CASSQDGGRYYGYTF. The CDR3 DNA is TGTGCCAGCAGCCAAGATGGGGGCCGGTACTATGGCTACACCTTC.

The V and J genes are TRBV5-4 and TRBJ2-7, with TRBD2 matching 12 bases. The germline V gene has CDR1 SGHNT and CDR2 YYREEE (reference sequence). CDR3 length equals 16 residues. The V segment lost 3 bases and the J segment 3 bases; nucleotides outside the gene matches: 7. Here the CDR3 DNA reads TGTGCCAGCAGCTCTAGACTAGCGGGGGACTTCTACGAGCAGTACTTC. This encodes CASSSRLAGDFYEQYF.

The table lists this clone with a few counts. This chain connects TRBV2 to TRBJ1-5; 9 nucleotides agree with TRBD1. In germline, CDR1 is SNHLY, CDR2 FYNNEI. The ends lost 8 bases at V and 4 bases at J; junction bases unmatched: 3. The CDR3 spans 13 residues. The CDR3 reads CASGGTGNQPQHF. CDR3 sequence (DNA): TGTGCCAGCGGCGGGACAGGGAATCAGCCCCAGCATTTT.

The CDR3 reads CASSQVPGDTIYF. CDR3 coding DNA: TGTGCCAGCAGCCAAGTTCCAGGGGACACCATATATTTT. V and J are TRBV3-1 (or the pseudogene TRBV3-2) and TRBJ1-3; D is perhaps TRBD1 (6 bases). Germline V lookup: CDR1 LGHDT, CDR2 YNNKEL (reference sequence). The ends were cut back, 1 base at V and 8 bases at J, with 9 bases in the middle. This CDR3 comprises 13 residues.

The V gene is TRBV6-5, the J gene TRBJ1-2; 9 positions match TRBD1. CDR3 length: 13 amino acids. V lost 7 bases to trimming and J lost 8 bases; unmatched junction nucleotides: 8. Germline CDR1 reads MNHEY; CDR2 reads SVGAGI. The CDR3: CASITQGAHGYTF. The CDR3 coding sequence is TGTGCCAGCATCACACAGGGGGCCCACGGCTACACCTTC.

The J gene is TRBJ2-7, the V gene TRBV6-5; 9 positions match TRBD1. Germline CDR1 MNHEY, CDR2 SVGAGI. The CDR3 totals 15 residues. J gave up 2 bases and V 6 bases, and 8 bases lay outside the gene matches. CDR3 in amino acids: CASSRPGQGAYEQYF. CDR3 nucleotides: TGTGCCAGCAGCCGTCCGGGACAGGGAGCCTACGAGCAGTACTTC.

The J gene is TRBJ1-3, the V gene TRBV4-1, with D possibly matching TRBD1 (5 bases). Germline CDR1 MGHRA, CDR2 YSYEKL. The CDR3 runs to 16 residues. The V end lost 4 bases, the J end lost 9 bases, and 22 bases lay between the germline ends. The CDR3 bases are TGCGCCAGCAGCCCCAGATCGTCGGCGCCGGGGGTCACCATATATTTT. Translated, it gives CASSPRSSAPGVTIYF.

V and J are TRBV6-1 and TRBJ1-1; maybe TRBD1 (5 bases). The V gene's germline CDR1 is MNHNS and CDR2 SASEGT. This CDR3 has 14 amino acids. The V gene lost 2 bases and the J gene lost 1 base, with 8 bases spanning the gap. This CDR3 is CASSEFRENTEAFF. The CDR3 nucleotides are TGTGCCAGCAGTGAATTCAGGGAGAACACTGAAGCTTTCTTT.

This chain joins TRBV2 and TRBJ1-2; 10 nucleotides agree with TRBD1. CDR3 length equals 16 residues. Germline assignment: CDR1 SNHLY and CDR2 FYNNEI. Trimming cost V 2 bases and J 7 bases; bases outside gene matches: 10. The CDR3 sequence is CASSENRRTGGTGYTF. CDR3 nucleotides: TGTGCCAGCAGTGAAAACAGGCGGACAGGGGGAACTGGCTACACCTTC.